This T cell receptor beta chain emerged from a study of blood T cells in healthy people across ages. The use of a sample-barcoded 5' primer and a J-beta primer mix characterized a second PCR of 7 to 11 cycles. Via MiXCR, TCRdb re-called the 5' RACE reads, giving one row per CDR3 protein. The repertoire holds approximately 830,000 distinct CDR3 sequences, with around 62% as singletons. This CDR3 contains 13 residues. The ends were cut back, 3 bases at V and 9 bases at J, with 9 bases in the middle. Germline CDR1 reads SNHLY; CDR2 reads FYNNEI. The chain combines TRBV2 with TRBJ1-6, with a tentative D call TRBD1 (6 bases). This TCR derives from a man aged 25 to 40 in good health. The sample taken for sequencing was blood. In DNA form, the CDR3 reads TGTGCCAGCAGTGATGGGGGGGCTTCACCCCTCCACTTT. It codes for CASSDGGASPLHF.